These 14 T cell receptor beta chains were sequenced from one sample in a study of T-cell memory formation after mild COVID-19. Each CDR3 protein gets one entry after TCRdb re-called the 5' RACE reads with MiXCR. The sample holds roughly 380,000 distinct CDR3 sequences; 28% are singletons and the top ten take roughly 12%. Input material: PBMCs or a T cell subset sorted from them (not recorded which). These receptors all come from an adult woman who had mild COVID-19 (a few samples of this study predate the infection). Cell type and time point are not known.

This clonotype has at least ten counts. The gene calls are TRBV2 and TRBJ1-1, with D tentatively TRBD1 (5 bases). Trimming removed 0 bases from V and 1 base from J, with 9 bases in between. From germline, CDR1 is SNHLY and CDR2 FYNNEI. This CDR3 is built from 15 residues. The CDR3 spells CASSEAPGTNTEAFF. CDR3 sequence (DNA): TGTGCCAGCAGTGAAGCGCCGGGGACGAACACTGAAGCTTTCTTT.

V and J are TRBV11-3 and TRBJ2-4; D not resolved. The germline gives CDR1 SGHNT, CDR2 YENEEA. The CDR3 totals 12 residues. Between the trimmed V and J ends, which lost 10 bases and 7 bases, there was a span of 14 bases. CDR3 sequence: CANLGMGNIQYF. The CDR3 bases are TGTGCCAACCTGGGAATGGGGAACATTCAGTACTTC.

This clonotype was observed a handful of times. The V and J genes are TRBV12-5 and TRBJ2-1; 13 bases are a match to TRBD2. CDR1 is LGHNT and CDR2 is FRNRAP in the germline V gene. The CDR3 is 17 amino acids. V lost 5 bases, J lost 8 bases, and 12 bases stayed unmatched. This chain's CDR3 is CASGLAGTSGTRHEQFF. The CDR3 DNA reads TGTGCTAGTGGTCTCGCCGGGACTAGCGGGACGCGGCATGAGCAGTTCTTC.

The chain carries TRBV12-3 or TRBV12-4 and TRBJ1-3, with D unclear. There are 17 residues in the CDR3. Trimming stripped 2 bases from V and 0 bases from J, with 14 bases between. CDR3 region: CASSLSPGDSSGNTIYF. Written as DNA, the CDR3 is TGTGCCAGCAGTTTAAGCCCAGGTGATTCCTCTGGAAACACCATATATTTT.

This clonotype was recorded only once. The chain has TRBV6-6 and TRBJ2-7; either TRBD1 or TRBD2 may supply D (5 bases each). Germline CDR1 MNHNY, CDR2 SVGAGI (reference sequence). CDR3 length: 14 residues. Trimming removed 0 bases at V and 5 bases at J, with 11 bases between. The CDR3 DNA reads as TGTGCCAGCAGTTACTCCACCGGGGCTGACGAGCAGTACTTC. It codes for CASSYSTGADEQYF.

This clonotype was picked up a small number of times. The chain carries TRBV2 and TRBJ1-1; D is undetermined. Germline-derived CDR1 and CDR2 are SNHLY and FYNNEI. Trimming left V 7 bases short and J 6 bases short, with 9 bases between. This CDR3 is 11 amino acids long. The CDR3 coding sequence is TGTGCCAGCACCCTACTAGCTGAAGCTTTCTTT. It translates to CASTLLAEAFF. Based on the CDR3 plus reference TRBV2 and TRBJ1-1, the full variable domain is EPEVTQTPSHQVTQMGQEVILRCVPISNHLYFYWYRQILGQKVEFLVSFYNNEISEKSEIFDDQFSVERPDGSNFTLKIRSTKLEDSAMYFCASTLLAEAFFGQGTRLTVV.

The sample holds a few counts of this clonotype. The gene calls are TRBV3-1 and TRBJ2-3, with TRBD2 matching 8 bases. Germline CDR1 is LGHDT and CDR2 is YNNKEL (reference sequence). The J segment lost 7 bases and the V segment lost 4 bases, leaving 7 bases of the junction unmatched. This CDR3 region has 14 residues. CDR3 in DNA: TGTGCCAGCAGCCTCGGACTAGCAGTCTATACGCAGTATTTT. Encoded protein: CASSLGLAVYTQYF.

This clonotype occurred a few times. This chain connects TRBV9 to TRBJ1-6; unclear D gene. The V gene lost 4 bases and the J gene lost 7 bases, with 15 bases spanning the gap. CDR1 is SGDLS and CDR2 is YYNGEE in the germline V gene. The length of the CDR3 is 15 residues. As DNA, the CDR3 is TGTGCCAGCAGCCCCCGGACGAGCCTAAATTCACCCCTCCACTTT. It is translated as CASSPRTSLNSPLHF.

The chain combines TRBV4-3 with TRBJ2-7, with 9 bases lining up with TRBD1. Trimming at V came to 0 bases and at J to 10 bases, leaving 10 bases not matched to a gene. CDR3 size: 15 residues. Germline CDR1 reads LGHNA; CDR2 reads YSLEER. In DNA form, the CDR3 reads TGCGCCAGCAGCCAAGATCTGACAGGGGGGCTTTTCCAGTACTTC. It encodes CASSQDLTGGLFQYF.

V gene TRBV2 combines with J gene TRBJ1-2, with 10 bases identical to TRBD1. CDR1 is SNHLY and CDR2 is FYNNEI in the germline V gene. The CDR3 contains 14 residues. Trimming cost V 4 bases and J 2 bases; bases outside gene matches: 1. For the CDR3, the DNA is TGTGCCAGCAGTGCGGACAGGGGGAACTATGGCTACACCTTC. Its translation is CASSADRGNYGYTF.

The rearrangement joins TRBV29-1 to TRBJ2-1; 8 bases match TRBD2. V shed 4 bases, J shed 2 bases, and the junction held 13 bases outside the gene matches. The CDR3 totals 17 residues. Germline CDR1 is SQVTM and CDR2 is ANQGSEA. DNA of the CDR3: TGCAGCGTTGTCGGCCAGGGGTTGCGGGGGGCCTACAATGAGCAGTTCTTC. It yields the protein CSVVGQGLRGAYNEQFF.

Only a few counts were recorded for this clonotype. The V and J genes are TRBV9 and TRBJ2-7, with D possibly being TRBD1 (5 bases). The germline CDR1 and CDR2 sequences are SGDLS and YYNGEE. Trimming shortened V by 0 bases and J by 0 bases, and 7 bases separated the two germline ends. The CDR3 totals 14 residues. CDR3 amino acids: CASSVGTNSYEQYF. DNA for the CDR3: TGTGCCAGCAGCGTAGGGACAAACTCCTACGAGCAGTACTTC. The full variable domain, its missing parts supplied by reference TRBV9 and TRBJ2-7, is DSGVTQTPKHLITATGQRVTLRCSPRSGDLSVYWYQQSLDQGLQFLIQYYNGEERAKGNILERFSAQQFPDLHSELNLSSLELGDSALYFCASSVGTNSYEQYFGPGTRLTVT.

The chain is built from TRBV30 and TRBJ2-5, with 7 bases lining up with TRBD2. Trimming removed 1 base from V and 4 bases from J; junction bases left unmatched: 3. Germline assignment: CDR1 GTSNPN and CDR2 SVGIG (reference sequence). The CDR3 covers 13 residues. Written as DNA, the CDR3 is TGTGCCTGGAGTGACGGGGGGAGAGAGACCCAGTACTTC. It translates to CAWSDGGRETQYF.

The sample holds one count of this clonotype. The chain couples TRBV29-1 to TRBJ1-1; maybe TRBD1 (5 bases). Trimming took 1 base from V and 4 from J, leaving 7 bases between them. The CDR3 loop spans 12 amino acids. Germline CDR1 and CDR2: SQVTM and ANQGSEA. CDR3 DNA sequence: TGCAGCGTTGAAGGGCAGGGCACTGAAGCTTTCTTT. Translating it yields CSVEGQGTEAFF.